The rows below give T cell receptor beta chains drawn from one sample of a study of Ad26.COV2.S vaccination and SARS-CoV-2 variants. The method was immunoSEQ multiplex PCR; TCRdb's version includes in-frame clones alone and lacks a portion of them. The repertoire holds some 270,000 clones, with roughly 89% as singletons. The sample in question was peripheral blood, obtained in a trial of Ad26.COV2.S vaccine versus placebo. Receptors were obtained from a person aged 18-60 years who received the Ad26.COV2.S COVID-19 vaccine or a placebo. The CDR3 runs from the conserved cysteine through the conserved F or W. D genes are given only for firm matches. Clone size appears in some rows only: once, few, many, or a class for an expanded clone.

>TRBV5-5|TRBD1|TRBJ1-1|.
CASSSGQGNTEAFF
TGTGCCAGCAGCTCCGGACAGGGGAACACTGAAGCTTTCTTT
>TRBV3-1/TRBV3-2|.|TRBJ2-1|.
CASSQNRAEQFF
TGTGCCAGCAGCCAAAACAGGGCTGAGCAGTTCTTC
>TRBV30|TRBD2|TRBJ2-1|.
CAWSDLASGRQFF
TGTGCCTGGAGTGATTTGGCTAGCGGTAGGCAGTTCTTC
>TRBV11-3|TRBD2|TRBJ2-1|once
CASSGGLAGGMGEQFF
TGTGCCAGCAGCGGGGGACTAGCGGGAGGGATGGGTGAGCAGTTCTTC
>TRBV4-1|.|TRBJ1-2|.
CASSQDSNRDSNTF
TGCGCCAGCAGCCAGGACTCTAACAGGGATTCAAACACCTTC
>TRBV7-2|.|TRBJ2-1|.
CASSTLADYNEQFF
TGTGCCAGCAGCACCTTGGCGGATTACAATGAGCAGTTCTTC
>TRBV10-3|TRBD1|TRBJ1-6|.
CAITPQGDSPLHF
TGTGCCATCACTCCTCAGGGGGATTCACCCCTCCACTTT
>TRBV4-3|.|TRBJ2-4|.
CASSQDPPEPNIQYF
TGCGCCAGCAGCCAAGATCCCCCCGAGCCGAACATTCAGTACTTC
>TRBV13|.|TRBJ2-7|.
CASSLEPASPDYEQYF
TGTGCCAGCAGCTTAGAACCCGCATCCCCGGACTACGAGCAGTACTTC
>TRBV7-9|.|TRBJ2-1|.
CASSGGDEQFF
TGTGCCAGCAGCGGCGGGGATGAGCAGTTCTTC
>TRBV7-2|.|TRBJ2-2|.
CASSLGGANTGELFF
TGTGCCAGCAGCTTAGGTGGGGCGAACACCGGGGAGCTGTTTTTT
>TRBV24-1|TRBD2|TRBJ2-3|.
CATSDPLRREFLDTQYF
TGTGCCACCAGTGATCCCCTGAGGCGGGAGTTCTTGGATACGCAGTATTTT
>TRBV27|TRBD1|TRBJ1-2|.
CASSPTGGRGYTF
TGTGCCAGCAGTCCGACAGGGGGTCGTGGCTACACCTTC
>TRBV24-1|.|TRBJ1-2|.
CATSDLYGYTF
TGTGCCACCAGTGATTTATATGGCTACACCTTC
>TRBV2|.|TRBJ1-2|.
CASSPRTDGPYGYTF
TGTGCCAGCAGTCCCCGGACAGACGGACCCTATGGCTACACCTTC
>TRBV19|TRBD2|TRBJ2-1|.
CASSLWTSDHNEQFF
TGTGCCAGTAGTCTCTGGACTAGCGACCACAATGAGCAGTTCTTC
>TRBV5-1|.|TRBJ2-6|.
CASSRGSPGSGANVLTF
TGCGCCAGCAGCAGGGGGTCCCCGGGTTCCGGGGCCAACGTCCTGACTTTC
>TRBV5-1|TRBD1|TRBJ1-5|.
CASSLAGQGTQPQHF
TGCGCCAGCAGCTTGGCCGGACAGGGCACTCAGCCCCAGCATTTT
>TRBV11-2|TRBD1|TRBJ1-1|.
CASSFLRGSGMNTEAFF
TGTGCCAGCAGCTTCCTCAGGGGGTCGGGGATGAACACTGAAGCTTTCTTT
>TRBV4-1|.|TRBJ2-1|.
CASSQATQRVSSYNEQFF
TGCGCCAGCAGCCAAGCTACCCAGCGGGTTAGCTCCTACAATGAGCAGTTCTTC
>TRBV28|.|TRBJ1-2|.
CASSYADTYGYTF
TGTGCCAGCAGTTACGCAGACACCTATGGCTACACCTTC
>TRBV9|TRBD2|TRBJ2-5|.
CASSVSVAGGPQETQYF
TGTGCCAGCAGCGTAAGTGTAGCGGGGGGACCTCAAGAGACCCAGTACTTC
>TRBV7-2|.|TRBJ1-5|.
CASSSQGSVNQPQHF
TGTGCCAGCAGCTCACAGGGCTCCGTCAATCAGCCCCAGCATTTT
>TRBV28|TRBD2|TRBJ2-3|.
CASISPVGLATDTQYF
TGTGCCAGCATTTCGCCGGTAGGACTAGCGACAGATACGCAGTATTTT
>TRBV6-5|.|TRBJ2-6|.
CAGGLSSGANVLTF
TGTGCGGGGGGCCTGAGCTCTGGGGCCAACGTCCTGACTTTC
>TRBV7-6|TRBD1|TRBJ2-7|many
CASSPTGEPGYEQYF
TGTGCCAGCAGCCCTACAGGGGAACCGGGGTACGAGCAGTACTTC
>TRBV27|.|TRBJ1-1|.
CASSSLGGGKTEAFF
TGTGCCAGCAGTTCCCTCGGGGGGGGTAAGACTGAAGCTTTCTTT
>TRBV7-9|.|TRBJ2-1|.
CASSLALRSSYNEQFF
TGTGCCAGCAGCTTAGCACTACGAAGCTCCTACAATGAGCAGTTCTTC
>TRBV5-1|.|TRBJ2-3|.
CASSDPGHSTDTQYF
TGCGCCAGCAGCGATCCGGGACACAGCACAGATACGCAGTATTTT
>TRBV6-6|.|TRBJ1-2|.
CASTSNTETDSYGYTF
TGTGCCAGCACCAGCAACACCGAGACAGATTCCTATGGCTACACCTTC
>TRBV27|.|TRBJ2-3|.
CASSWERGTDTQYF
TGTGCCAGCAGTTGGGAGCGAGGAACAGATACGCAGTATTTT
>TRBV6-2/TRBV6-3|TRBD1|TRBJ1-5|.
CASSYGDRAGNQPQHF
TGTGCCAGCAGTTACGGGGACAGGGCGGGCAATCAGCCCCAGCATTTT
>TRBV5-8|TRBD1|TRBJ2-5|.
CASSLLGQGGETQYF
TGTGCCAGCAGCTTGTTGGGACAGGGCGGCGAGACCCAGTACTTC
>TRBV6-1|.|TRBJ2-5|.
CASSEFVGSRETQYF
TGTGCCAGCAGTGAATTTGTAGGCAGTAGAGAGACCCAGTACTTC
>TRBV5-1|.|TRBJ1-1|once
CASRPRTENTEAFF
TGCGCCAGCAGACCGAGGACTGAGAACACTGAAGCTTTCTTT
>TRBV6-5|.|TRBJ2-2|.
CASTDRFNTGELFF
TGTGCCAGCACGGACAGATTCAACACCGGGGAGCTGTTTTTT
>TRBV27|.|TRBJ2-1|.
CASSVGRNYNEQFF
TGTGCCAGCAGTGTGGGGCGTAACTACAATGAGCAGTTCTTC
>TRBV6-2/TRBV6-3|TRBD2|TRBJ2-6|.
CASSLLAGGVSGANVLTF
TGTGCCAGCAGCTTACTAGCGGGAGGCGTCTCTGGGGCCAACGTCCTGACTTTC
>TRBV3-1/TRBV3-2|.|TRBJ2-4|.
CARSQDWTRLMTKNIQYF
TGTGCCCGCAGCCAAGACTGGACACGACTGATGACCAAAAACATTCAGTACTTC
>TRBV30|TRBD1|TRBJ1-6|.
CAWSRTLGTVVNSPLHF
TGTGCCTGGAGTAGAACCCTGGGGACAGTGGTGAATTCACCCCTCCACTTT
>TRBV27|TRBD2|TRBJ2-1|.
CASSLWSSGGAGREQFF
TGTGCCAGCAGTTTATGGTCTAGCGGGGGGGCCGGTCGTGAGCAGTTCTTC